This passage covers 20 T cell receptor beta chains from one sample sequenced in a study of response to subunit inactivated influenza vaccine. TCRdb processed the RT-PCR reads anew with MiXCR; each CDR3 protein has one entry. Of approximately 730,000 distinct CDR3 sequences detected, 14% appear once; the ten largest clones hold 6% to 7%. The sequencing here drew on PBMCs from blood, taken roughly 2 weeks before vaccination. These receptors all come from a man aged 45-65 years who received an inactivated influenza vaccine.

In its sample, this clonotype was seen a few times. V usage is TRBV20-1 and J usage is TRBJ2-1; TRBD2 agrees at 11 bases. CDR1 DFQATT and CDR2 SNEGSKA come from the germline V gene (reference sequence). V shed 3 bases, J shed 8 bases, and the junction held 12 bases outside the gene matches. The CDR3 runs to 16 residues. CDR3 in amino acids: CSASPLGSGRGDEQFF. CDR3 bases: TGCAGTGCTAGTCCCTTGGGTAGCGGGAGGGGGGATGAGCAGTTCTTC.

This clonotype turned up a few times. The chain combines TRBV20-1 with TRBJ2-1; perhaps TRBD2 as D (5 bases). Trimming took 5 bases from V and 7 from J, leaving 27 bases between them. The CDR3 extends over 17 amino acids. Germline CDR1 and CDR2: DFQATT and SNEGSKA (reference sequence). CDR3 nucleotide sequence: TGCAGTGCTCGTCACCTGCGGCTAAGCGGTATTAGAAATGAGCAGTTCTTC. This encodes CSARHLRLSGIRNEQFF.

Many counts were recorded for this clonotype. This chain joins TRBV4-3 and TRBJ1-3; D ambiguous. The CDR3 has 16 amino acids. CDR1 is LGHNA and CDR2 is YSLEER in the germline V gene. Trimming cost V 4 bases and J 1 base, with 14 bases left between them. CDR3 protein: CASSPSTTASGNTIYF. CDR3 DNA: TGCGCCAGCAGCCCCTCGACGACGGCATCTGGAAACACCATATATTTT.

This clonotype was counted ten times or more. The chain joins TRBV6-2 or TRBV6-3 to TRBJ2-7; D call uncertain. The V gene's germline CDR1 is MNHEY and CDR2 SVGEGT. The CDR3 runs to 12 residues. Between the trimmed V and J ends, which lost 6 bases and 5 bases, there was a span of 11 bases. CDR3 amino acids: CASSPGPHEQYF. The CDR3 bases are TGTGCCAGCAGCCCCGGGCCCCACGAGCAGTACTTC.

The rearrangement joins TRBV14 to TRBJ2-3, with D possibly being TRBD1 (6 bases). There are 15 residues in the CDR3. Germline CDR1 reads SGHDN; CDR2 reads FVKESK. V was trimmed by 4 bases and J by 1 base, leaving 12 bases between them. The CDR3 reads CASSPARGRTDTQYF. The CDR3 nucleotides are TGTGCCAGCAGCCCTGCCAGGGGCCGCACAGATACGCAGTATTTT. The entire variable domain, with the rest obtained from reference TRBV14 and TRBJ2-3, is as follows: EAGVTQFPSHSVIEKGQTVTLRCDPISGHDNLYWYRRVMGKEIKFLLHFVKESKQDESGMPNNRFLAERTGGTYSTLKVQPAELEDSGVYFCASSPARGRTDTQYFGPGTRLTVL.

This clonotype was observed many times. The chain couples TRBV12-3 or TRBV12-4 to TRBJ1-1; 7 bases fit TRBD1. The V gene end was trimmed by 0 bases and the J gene end by 7 bases; junction bases not matched to a gene: 5. CDR3 size: 14 residues. Here the CDR3 DNA reads TGTGCCAGCAGTTTAGCGGCGACAGGGTATGAAGCTTTCTTT. Amino acids: CASSLAATGYEAFF.

This clonotype has a handful of counts. The chain carries TRBV12-3 or TRBV12-4 and TRBJ2-3; 11 nucleotides line up with TRBD2. The V gene end was trimmed by 6 bases and the J gene end by 4 bases; junction bases not matched to a gene: 6. This CDR3 has 15 residues. The CDR3, as DNA: TGTGCCAGCAGCATAGCGGGGGGGCAGGCAGATACGCAGTATTTT. Its protein is CASSIAGGQADTQYF.

The gene calls are TRBV4-1 and TRBJ2-3; 10 bases are shared with TRBD2. J was trimmed by 0 bases and V by 3 bases; bases with no gene match: 3. This CDR3 is built from 16 residues. Germline values: CDR1 MGHRA, CDR2 YSYEKL. The CDR3, as DNA: TGCGCCAGCAGCCAGTGGGGACTAGCGAGCACAGATACGCAGTATTTT. Protein sequence: CASSQWGLASTDTQYF.

The chain has TRBV11-2 and TRBJ2-3; D unclear. Germline V CDR1 and CDR2: SGHAT, FQNNGV. This CDR3 is built from 15 residues. Trimming took off 3 bases at V and 6 bases at J, with 16 bases between the two ends. The CDR3 spells CASSLLTVLADTQYF. The CDR3 DNA reads as TGTGCCAGCAGCTTGTTAACCGTTCTGGCGGATACGCAGTATTTT. The whole variable domain, remainder taken from reference TRBV11-2 and TRBJ2-3, is EAGVAQSPRYKIIEKRQSVAFWCNPISGHATLYWYQQILGQGPKLLIQFQNNGVVDDSQLPKDRFSAERLKGVDSTLKIQPAKLEDSAVYLCASSLLTVLADTQYFGPGTRLTVL.

Of note for this clonotype: A read error may be the cause here, since a much bigger clone is one base away. This chain joins TRBV4-3 and TRBJ2-5; D remains ambiguous. Trimming removed 2 bases at V and 2 bases at J, with 12 bases between. Germline CDR1 reads LGHNA; CDR2 reads YSLEER. The CDR3 length is 15 residues. CDR3 nucleotide sequence: TGCGCCAGCAGCCAACTCCCACGGGTACAAGAGACCCAGTACTTC. This translates into CASSQLPRVQETQYF.

This chain connects TRBV6-6 to TRBJ1-5; D not resolved. The V end was cut by 0 bases, the J end by 8 bases, with 8 bases between. Germline V gene sequence: CDR1 MNHNY, CDR2 SVGAGI (reference sequence). This CDR3 comprises 13 residues. Here the CDR3 reads CASSYSRVEPQHF. CDR3 nucleotides: TGTGCCAGCAGTTACTCGAGGGTAGAGCCCCAGCATTTT.

This chain joins TRBV20-1 and TRBJ2-3; 12 bases map to TRBD1. V gave up 1 base and J gave up 8 bases; unmatched junction bases: 4. From germline, CDR1 is DFQATT and CDR2 SNEGSKA (reference sequence). This CDR3 spans 14 amino acids. The CDR3 spells CSARGGTGGSTQYF. Written as DNA, the CDR3 is TGCAGTGCTAGAGGAGGGACAGGGGGCAGTACGCAGTATTTT.

This clonotype was observed a handful of times. This chain joins TRBV6-1 and TRBJ2-7, with D possibly matching TRBD1 (6 bases). V was pared by 6 bases and J by 2 bases, with 20 bases between. Germline CDR1 and CDR2: MNHNS and SASEGT. The CDR3 length is 16 residues. The CDR3: CASRFPRGQQTYEQYF. In DNA form, the CDR3 reads TGTGCCAGCAGATTCCCCCGAGGACAGCAAACCTACGAGCAGTACTTC.

The sample holds a few counts of this clonotype. The gene calls are TRBV27 and TRBJ1-6; D remains unclear. CDR1 MNHEY and CDR2 SMNVEV come from the germline V gene (reference sequence). Between the trimmed V and J ends, which lost 0 bases and 13 bases, there was a span of 22 bases. This CDR3 is 17 amino acids long. This CDR3 is CASSLSGRSGTREPLHF. The CDR3 coding sequence is TGTGCCAGCAGTTTATCGGGTCGATCAGGCACCCGGGAGCCCCTCCACTTT.

The chain recombines TRBV7-2 with TRBJ2-3; tentatively, D is TRBD2 (6 bases). CDR1 and CDR2 from the germline V gene are SGHTA and FQGNSA. There are 15 residues in the CDR3. V lost 5 bases, J lost 1 base, and 13 bases lay in between. In DNA form, the CDR3 reads TGTGCCAGCAGCCCCACTAGCATAGGCACAGATACGCAGTATTTT. Its protein is CASSPTSIGTDTQYF.

The chain carries TRBV7-2 and TRBJ2-7, with D possibly being TRBD2 (5 bases). Trimming removed 1 base from V and 5 bases from J, with 9 bases in between. The germline V gene has CDR1 SGHTA and CDR2 FQGNSA. This CDR3 comprises 13 residues. The CDR3 loop is CASSLVSGNEQYF. The CDR3 DNA reads as TGTGCCAGCAGCTTAGTATCCGGGAACGAGCAGTACTTC.

This chain connects TRBV10-2 to TRBJ2-1, with TRBD1 identical over 11 bases. The CDR3 consists of 17 residues. Germline trimming cut 8 bases from V and 7 bases from J; bases unmatched to any gene: 16. The germline gives CDR1 WSHSY, CDR2 SAAADI. DNA for the CDR3: TGCGCCAGCGCGTCTGACCCTGGGGACAGGGGGACGAATGAGCAGTTCTTC. Translation gives CASASDPGDRGTNEQFF.

This clonotype was seen only a few times. This chain links TRBV5-1 with TRBJ1-1, with D possibly TRBD1 on 5 matching bases. Trimming removed 2 bases from V and 1 base from J, with 9 bases in between. From germline, CDR1 is SGHRS and CDR2 YFSETQ. The CDR3 runs 14 residues. In DNA form, the CDR3 reads TGCGCCAGCAGCTTAGGGGCCTCGAACACTGAAGCTTTCTTT. Amino acid sequence: CASSLGASNTEAFF.

This clonotype appeared a few times. The J gene is TRBJ2-3, the V gene TRBV7-8, with D perhaps TRBD2 (5 bases). Germline V CDR1 and CDR2: SGHVS, FQNEAQ. V was shortened by 5 bases and J by 0 bases, with 12 bases between the two germline ends. There are 15 residues in the CDR3. The chain's CDR3 is CASSQTGYSTDTQYF. In DNA form, the CDR3 reads TGTGCCAGCAGCCAGACGGGATATAGCACAGATACGCAGTATTTT.

This clonotype was recorded at least ten times. The chain has TRBV4-2 and TRBJ2-5, with 7 nucleotides matching TRBD1. Germline-derived CDR1 and CDR2 are LGHNA and YNFKEQ. Trimming removed 3 bases from V and 3 bases from J; junction bases left unmatched: 7. The CDR3 is made up of 15 amino acids. CDR3 protein: CASSQGTAVEETQYF. As DNA, the CDR3 is TGTGCCAGCAGCCAGGGGACAGCAGTCGAAGAGACCCAGTACTTC.